A single sample gave rise to the 28 T cell receptor beta chains below, sequenced in a study of cytomegalovirus exposure and HLA in healthy donors. PCR amplification relied on 60 Vbeta primers (plus 13 Jbeta primers). TCRdb's table, derived via immunoSEQ multiplex PCR, lists solely in-frame clones and lacks some. Reported are 130,000 to 150,000 clones; the ten largest clones contain 0.75% to 1%. The sample consisted of PBMCs. These receptors all come from a male donor in good health and CMV-seronegative.

The chain employs TRBV18 and TRBJ2-5; 11 nucleotides match TRBD2. J was trimmed by 7 bases and V by 4 bases; bases with no gene match: 8. Germline lookup yields CDR1 KGHSH and CDR2 LQKENI. There are 15 residues in the CDR3. CDR3 DNA sequence: TGTGCCAGCTCACTCAATAGCGGGAGGGCCAGGACCCAGTACTTC. It specifies CASSLNSGRARTQYF.

The chain is built from TRBV18 and TRBJ2-7; the D is unclear. The CDR3 consists of 15 residues. Per germline, CDR1 KGHSH and CDR2 LQKENI. The V end lost 0 bases, the J end lost 2 bases, and 11 bases lay between the germline ends. CDR3 sequence reads: CASSPPGSTPYEQYF. CDR3 sequence (DNA): TGTGCCAGCTCACCACCGGGCTCAACTCCCTACGAGCAGTACTTC.

This chain links TRBV2 with TRBJ1-1, with unresolved D. The CDR3 is 14 amino acids. Germline values: CDR1 SNHLY, CDR2 FYNNEI. With 6 bases removed from V and 1 base from J, the gap between germline ends came to 12 bases. The CDR3 loop is CASSLQRANTEAFF. The DNA of the CDR3 is TGTGCCAGCAGCCTTCAGAGGGCGAACACTGAAGCTTTCTTT.

The chain has TRBV7-2 and TRBJ1-4; 7 positions match TRBD1. The ends lost 1 base at V and 5 bases at J; junction bases unmatched: 4. The CDR3 is 15 amino acids. Germline values: CDR1 SGHTA, CDR2 FQGNSA. The DNA for the CDR3 is TGTGCCAGCAGCTTAGGAGGGACAGTAAATGAAAAACTGTTTTTT. Its protein product is CASSLGGTVNEKLFF.

The V call is TRBV9, the J call TRBJ2-7, with D possibly matching TRBD1 (6 bases). CDR3 size: 11 residues. Trimming took 4 bases from V and 6 from J, leaving 8 bases between them. Per the germline V gene, CDR1 is SGDLS and CDR2 is YYNGEE. The CDR3 loop is CASSPGAEQYF. The CDR3, as DNA: TGTGCCAGCAGCCCAGGGGCCGAGCAGTACTTC.

The chain couples TRBV30 to TRBJ1-2; a weak D match, TRBD1 (5 bases). Between the trimmed V and J ends, which lost 0 bases and 4 bases, there was a span of 18 bases. The length of the CDR3 is 16 residues. Germline V gene sequence: CDR1 GTSNPN, CDR2 SVGIG (reference sequence). CDR3 sequence: CAWSVLGTPAVYGYTF. CDR3 sequence (DNA): TGTGCCTGGAGTGTACTTGGGACTCCGGCCGTCTATGGCTACACCTTC.

This chain joins TRBV28 and TRBJ1-4; D remains unclear. This CDR3 has 13 residues. Germline CDR1 and CDR2: MDHEN and SYDVKM. The germline V and J ends were trimmed by 0 bases and 6 bases, with 5 bases remaining between them. CDR3 coding DNA: TGTGCCAGCAGTTTATGGGCATATGAAAAACTGTTTTTT. Protein sequence: CASSLWAYEKLFF.

V usage is TRBV30 and J usage is TRBJ1-5, with 10 positions matching TRBD1. The CDR3 consists of 14 residues. The germline gives CDR1 GTSNPN, CDR2 SVGIG (reference sequence). V was clipped by 2 bases and J by 5 bases; unmatched bases: 3. CDR3 loop: CAWSSGTGDQPQHF. Here the CDR3 DNA reads TGTGCCTGGAGTTCCGGGACAGGGGATCAGCCCCAGCATTTT.

The chain has TRBV5-1 and TRBJ1-2; 10 bases are shared with TRBD1. CDR1 is SGHRS, CDR2 YFSETQ, per germline. The CDR3 totals 14 residues. The V gene end was trimmed by 4 bases and the J gene end by 8 bases; junction bases not matched to a gene: 8. CDR3 sequence: CASSGTGTGVGYTF. The CDR3 region has the DNA TGCGCCAGCAGCGGAACCGGGACAGGGGTAGGCTACACCTTC.

The chain couples TRBV2 to TRBJ2-3; 8 nucleotides agree with TRBD2. The V and J ends lost 4 bases and 0 bases, in that order; junction bases with no gene match: 3. This CDR3 spans 15 amino acids. Germline-derived CDR1 and CDR2 are SNHLY and FYNNEI. CDR3 nucleotide sequence: TGTGCCAGCAGTGTCGGGGGGGTGAGCACAGATACGCAGTATTTT. It yields the protein CASSVGGVSTDTQYF.

The chain is built from TRBV27 and TRBJ1-2; 9 bases map to TRBD1. The CDR3 is made up of 14 amino acids. In germline, CDR1 is MNHEY, CDR2 SMNVEV (reference sequence). The trim removed 5 bases at V and 8 bases at J, leaving 9 bases unmatched. CDR3 nucleotides: TGTGCCAGCAGTGGGCTTGGGACAGGGAGAGGCTACACCTTC. It codes for CASSGLGTGRGYTF.

The rearrangement uses TRBV18 and TRBJ1-3; 8 nucleotides match TRBD1. The length of the CDR3 is 15 residues. Per the germline V gene, CDR1 is KGHSH and CDR2 is LQKENI. Unmatched junction bases numbered 1, after V lost 3 bases and J lost 0 bases. CDR3 sequence (DNA): TGTGCCAGCTCACCCGGGACAGGCTCTGGAAACACCATATATTTT. Encoded protein: CASSPGTGSGNTIYF.

The CDR3 loop reads CAWSVDFELGGGTIYF. The CDR3 DNA sequence: TGTGCCTGGAGTGTGGACTTCGAGCTTGGGGGAGGCACCATATATTTT. The chain joins TRBV30 to TRBJ1-3; possible D gene TRBD1, 5 bases. Trimming took 0 bases from V and 9 from J, leaving 21 bases between them. The germline CDR1 and CDR2 sequences are GTSNPN and SVGIG (reference sequence). CDR3 length: 16 residues.

The chain links TRBV7-2 to TRBJ1-2, with D tentatively TRBD1 (5 bases). Per the germline V gene, CDR1 is SGHTA and CDR2 is FQGNSA. V was clipped by 5 bases and J by 4 bases, with 11 bases between them. The CDR3 runs 13 residues. The CDR3 nucleotides read TGTGCCAGCAGCCTAGGAGACAGCTATGGCTACACCTTC. Its translation: CASSLGDSYGYTF.

The chain is built from TRBV29-1 and TRBJ2-2, with TRBD1 identical over 8 bases. J lost 6 bases, V lost 4 bases, and 10 bases had no gene match. This CDR3 region has 15 residues. The germline CDR1 and CDR2 sequences are SQVTM and ANQGSEA. The CDR3 sequence: CSVAHPGTGSGELFF. CDR3 bases: TGCAGCGTTGCACACCCCGGGACAGGCTCCGGGGAGCTGTTTTTT.

The chain uses TRBV15 and TRBJ1-5, with TRBD1 matching 10 bases. J gave up 5 bases and V 3 bases, and 7 bases lay outside the gene matches. Per the germline V gene, CDR1 is LNHNV and CDR2 is YYDKDF (reference sequence). This CDR3 contains 16 residues. The CDR3 loop reads CATSSTGTGVDQPQHF. CDR3 DNA: TGTGCCACCAGCAGCACCGGGACAGGGGTAGATCAGCCCCAGCATTTT.

The genes are TRBV5-1 and TRBJ2-3; 7 bases match TRBD2. Losses at the gene ends were 1 base for V and 7 bases for J; bases not matched to a gene: 12. Germline loops: CDR1 SGHRS, CDR2 YFSETQ. There are 16 residues in the CDR3. CDR3 coding DNA: TGCGCCAGCAGCTTGTCTTTAGCGGGCCGTTTCAATACGCAGTATTTT. This codes for CASSLSLAGRFNTQYF.

For the CDR3, the DNA is TGTGCCAGCAGTGCAGGTCAAAACTCTGGAAACACCATATATTTT. Encoded protein: CASSAGQNSGNTIYF. This rearrangement joins TRBV2 to TRBJ1-3; D not resolved. V gave up 4 bases and J gave up 0 bases, with 10 bases separating them. The CDR3 runs to 15 residues. CDR1 and CDR2 (germline): SNHLY, FYNNEI. Filled out from reference TRBV2 and TRBJ1-3, the complete variable domain reads EPEVTQTPSHQVTQMGQEVILRCVPISNHLYFYWYRQILGQKVEFLVSFYNNEISEKSEIFDDQFSVERPDGSNFTLKIRSTKLEDSAMYFCASSAGQNSGNTIYFGEGSWLTVV.

V usage is TRBV7-3 and J usage is TRBJ2-6; D perhaps matches TRBD2 (6 bases). This CDR3 has 19 residues. The V gene lost 2 bases and the J gene lost 2 bases, with 19 bases spanning the gap. CDR1 SGHTA and CDR2 FQGTGA come from the germline V gene. Here the CDR3 DNA reads TGTGCCAGCAGCTTAGGGCAGGGCAGACTAGAGACTGGGGCCAACGTCCTGACTTTC. Protein product: CASSLGQGRLETGANVLTF.

J is TRBJ1-6 and V is TRBV10-1; 9 bases line up with TRBD1. The trim removed 7 bases at V and 8 bases at J, leaving 3 bases unmatched. The CDR3 is made up of 13 amino acids. CDR1 and CDR2 from the germline V gene are WNHNN and SYGVQD (reference sequence). CDR3: CASTRDRDSPLHF. As DNA, the CDR3 is TGCGCCAGCACCCGGGACAGGGATTCACCCCTCCACTTT.

The rearrangement links TRBV5-6 to TRBJ2-1; TRBD2 agrees at 12 bases. The CDR3 spans 15 residues. The J segment lost 7 bases and the V segment lost 2 bases, leaving 4 bases of the junction unmatched. Germline V gene data show CDR1 as SGHDT and CDR2 as YYEEEE. The CDR3 sequence is CASSFLAGGKNEQFF. Here the CDR3 DNA reads TGTGCCAGCAGCTTTCTAGCGGGGGGGAAAAATGAGCAGTTCTTC.

This sequence joins TRBV28 and TRBJ1-2, with D possibly being TRBD1 (5 bases). Germline assignment: CDR1 MDHEN and CDR2 SYDVKM. This CDR3 is 13 amino acids long. V was shortened by 6 bases and J by 4 bases, with 12 bases between the two germline ends. The CDR3 coding sequence is TGTGCCAGCAGACCAGACAGAGTCTATGGCTACACCTTC. Translated, it gives CASRPDRVYGYTF.

CDR3 residues: CASSPQTARNSGNTIYF. Written as DNA, the CDR3 is TGTGCCAGCAGCCCCCAAACCGCCAGAAACTCTGGAAACACCATATATTTT. The chain uses TRBV14 and TRBJ1-3, with D uncertain. The CDR3 runs 17 residues. CDR1 SGHDN and CDR2 FVKESK come from the germline V gene. V lost 4 bases and J lost 0, with 16 bases in between.

This rearrangement joins TRBV10-1 to TRBJ1-1, with D possibly TRBD1 on 6 matching bases. The CDR3 totals 12 residues. Germline V gene lookup returns CDR1 WNHNN and CDR2 SYGVQD (reference sequence). The V end lost 5 bases, the J end lost 3 bases, and 7 bases lay between the germline ends. The CDR3 coding sequence is TGCGCCAGCAGTTACAGGGACACTGAAGCTTTCTTT. Translated, it gives CASSYRDTEAFF.

The gene calls are TRBV11-2 and TRBJ2-7; 13 nucleotides agree with TRBD2. This CDR3 has 15 amino acids. Germline CDR1 and CDR2: SGHAT and FQNNGV. After removal of 5 bases from V and 7 bases from J, the junction contained 8 bases not matched to a gene. The CDR3 loop reads CASSVGLAGVSEQYF. CDR3 sequence (DNA): TGTGCCAGCAGCGTTGGACTAGCGGGGGTCAGTGAGCAGTACTTC.

The chain has TRBV6-5 and TRBJ1-3; no reliable D call. Germline V gene sequence: CDR1 MNHEY, CDR2 SVGAGI. CDR3 length equals 15 residues. V shed 0 bases and J shed 8 bases, with 14 bases lying between them. DNA for the CDR3: TGTGCCAGCAGTTACTCGGCCCGCGGTGAAGACACCATATATTTT. It encodes CASSYSARGEDTIYF.

The chain joins TRBV19 to TRBJ1-5, with D perhaps matching TRBD1 (6 bases). This CDR3 is 14 amino acids long. CDR1 and CDR2 (germline): LNHDA, SQIVND (reference sequence). V was pared by 5 bases and J by 1 base, with 9 bases between. CDR3 in DNA: TGTGCCAGTAGTGCTGACAGGAGCAATCAGCCCCAGCATTTT. Translation: CASSADRSNQPQHF. The full variable domain, rest sourced from reference TRBV19 and TRBJ1-5, is DGGITQSPKYLFRKEGQNVTLSCEQNLNHDAMYWYRQDPGQGLRLIYYSQIVNDFQKGDIAEGYSVSREKKESFPLTVTSAQKNPTAFYLCASSADRSNQPQHFGDGTRLSIL.

CDR3 in amino acids: CASSLAGTGGAFF. The CDR3 DNA follows: TGTGCCAGCAGCTTAGCGGGGACAGGGGGAGCTTTCTTT. The rearrangement links TRBV7-2 to TRBJ1-1, with 11 bases that match TRBD1. There are 13 residues in the CDR3. Germline CDR1 is SGHTA and CDR2 is FQGNSA. The ends lost 0 bases at V and 10 bases at J; junction bases unmatched: 1. Full variable domain (missing parts from reference TRBV7-2 and TRBJ1-1): GAGVSQSPSNKVTEKGKDVELRCDPISGHTALYWYRQSLGQGLEFLIYFQGNSAPDKSGLPSDRFSAERTGGSVSTLTIQRTQQEDSAVYLCASSLAGTGGAFFGQGTRLTVV.